The next 5 T cell receptor beta chains were all read from a single sample in a study of blood T cell repertoires in COVID-19. The table came from immunoSEQ multiplex PCR; TCRdb's copy has only in-frame clones and leaves some out. Of 150,000 or so clones listed, about 90% were seen once; the top ten hold about 4%. The sequencing input was PBMCs or T cells enriched from blood (not recorded which). Source of these receptors: a woman aged 40 to 55 who had been exposed to COVID-19.

The chain recombines TRBV3-1 (or the pseudogene TRBV3-2) with TRBJ2-7; weak D call: TRBD2 (5 bases). Trimming shortened V by 4 bases and J by 5 bases, and 15 bases separated the two germline ends. CDR1 LGHDT and CDR2 YNNKEL come from the germline V gene (reference sequence). This CDR3 is 14 amino acids long. The CDR3 coding sequence is TGTGCCAGCAGCCCCCAACGTCTAGCCCACGAGCAGTACTTC. Encoded protein: CASSPQRLAHEQYF.

In DNA, the CDR3 is TGTGCCAGCTCACCGAGAGGGGGCGAGGAAGCTTTCTTT. Encoded protein: CASSPRGGEEAFF. J is TRBJ1-1 and V is TRBV18; 7 positions agree with TRBD1. CDR3 length equals 13 residues. CDR1 is KGHSH and CDR2 is LQKENI in the germline V gene. J was trimmed by 8 bases and V by 3 bases; bases with no gene match: 6.

This clone was detected only once. The V call is TRBV19, the J call TRBJ2-3, with D perhaps matching TRBD2 (6 bases). This CDR3 region has 13 residues. Trimming shortened V by 10 bases and J by 2 bases, and 13 bases separated the two germline ends. From germline, CDR1 is LNHDA and CDR2 SQIVND (reference sequence). The CDR3 region has the DNA TGTGCCACGGAGGGGTCGAACACAGATACGCAGTATTTT. Amino acids: CATEGSNTDTQYF.

The rearrangement joins TRBV11-1 to TRBJ2-3, with 7 bases fitting TRBD1. Looked up from germline, CDR1 is SGHAT and CDR2 is FQDESV (reference sequence). V gave up 0 bases and J gave up 1 base; unmatched junction bases: 7. The CDR3 contains 17 residues. The CDR3 is CASSLAPTGSGTDTQYF. The CDR3 nucleotides are TGTGCCAGCAGCTTAGCCCCGACAGGGTCAGGCACAGATACGCAGTATTTT.

This chain connects TRBV7-2 to TRBJ2-7; possibly TRBD2 for D (5 bases). The V gene's germline CDR1 is SGHTA and CDR2 FQGNSA. The length of the CDR3 is 15 residues. V shed 4 bases and J shed 1 base, with 14 bases lying between them. CDR3 region: CASSSTVALSYEQYF. CDR3 bases: TGTGCCAGCAGCTCGACGGTAGCGTTATCCTACGAGCAGTACTTC.